The rows below give T cell receptor beta chains drawn from one sample of a study of blood T cell repertoires in COVID-19. Method: immunoSEQ multiplex PCR; TCRdb's copy keeps in-frame clones and lacks some. The data show over 50,000 clones, approximately 83% seen once. Sequencing was carried out using peripheral blood. These receptors all stem from a human donor in a cohort sampled during active COVID-19. CDR3s include the opening cysteine and the closing phenylalanine or tryptophan. A D gene is named only where the DNA matches it firmly. The size of a clone is reported for some rows only, either as once, few or many, or as a class for expanded clones.

>TRBJ2-5|-|TRBV11-2|-
CASSRSVSEGTQYF
TGTGCCAGCAGCCGCAGTGTTAGCGAGGGGACCCAGTACTTC
>TRBJ1-1|-|TRBV24-1|-
CATRAAAPLNTEAFF
TGTGCCACCAGGGCGGCAGCTCCATTGAACACTGAAGCTTTCTTT
>TRBJ2-3|-|TRBV27|-
CASQGEVLDTQYF
TGTGCCAGCCAAGGGGAGGTGCTAGATACGCAGTATTTT
>TRBJ2-5|-|TRBV11-2|-
CASSFSGEETQYF
TGTGCCAGCAGCTTCTCAGGGGAAGAGACCCAGTACTTC
>TRBJ1-1|once|TRBV29-1|-
CSVGGVGAFF
TGCAGCGTTGGCGGGGTTGGGGCTTTCTTT
>TRBJ2-7|-|TRBV6-2/TRBV6-3|TRBD2
CASSPTSGSMSRQYF
TGTGCCAGCAGTCCAACTAGCGGGAGCATGTCGAGGCAGTACTTC
>TRBJ1-2|-|TRBV7-9|TRBD1
CASSPPKGAPTYGYTF
TGTGCCAGCAGCCCCCCCAAGGGGGCTCCAACGTATGGCTACACCTTC
>TRBJ2-5|-|TRBV5-1|TRBD2
CASSPSSVLAGGKETQYF
TGCGCCAGCAGCCCCTCTTCCGTTCTAGCGGGAGGAAAAGAGACCCAGTACTTC
>TRBJ2-1|-|TRBV21-1|-
CASRKRSGRGYNEQFF
TGTGCCAGCCGCAAACGGAGCGGGAGGGGATACAATGAGCAGTTCTTC
>TRBJ2-1|-|TRBV27|-
CASSPSEGAYNEQFF
TGTGCCAGCAGTCCTAGCGAGGGGGCTTACAATGAGCAGTTCTTC
>TRBJ2-3|many|TRBV7-2|-
CASSLEGFRVDTQYF
TGTGCCAGCAGCTTAGAGGGTTTCAGGGTAGATACGCAGTATTTT
>TRBJ2-1|-|TRBV19|TRBD2
CASSLLAGLHNEQFF
TGTGCCAGTAGTCTCCTAGCGGGGCTACACAATGAGCAGTTCTTC
>TRBJ1-5|-|TRBV24-1|TRBD1
CATSDFLDRGRIGQPQHF
TGTGCCACCAGTGATTTCCTGGACAGGGGGCGAATCGGTCAGCCCCAGCATTTT
>TRBJ2-3|-|TRBV11-2|-
CASSRGTTDTQYF
TGTGCCAGCAGTCGGGGGACCACAGATACGCAGTATTTT
>TRBJ2-2|-|TRBV1|-
CTSSQDVGTSGTTGELFF
TGCACCAGCAGCCAAGACGTGGGGACTAGCGGAACCACCGGGGAGCTGTTTTTT
>TRBJ1-1|-|TRBV28|TRBD1
CASSSGQGYTEAFF
TGTGCCAGCAGTTCGGGACAGGGATATACTGAAGCTTTCTTT
>TRBJ2-3|-|TRBV3-1/TRBV3-2|TRBD1
CASSLQGGSTDTQYF
TGTGCCAGCAGCTTACAGGGGGGTAGCACAGATACGCAGTATTTT
>TRBJ2-1|-|TRBV24-1|TRBD2
CATSDPGLAGSSYNEQFF
TGTGCCACCAGTGACCCGGGACTAGCGGGGAGCTCCTACAATGAGCAGTTCTTC
>TRBJ1-2|-|TRBV11-2|TRBD1
CASSYPWDRGHGYGYTF
TGTGCCAGCAGCTACCCATGGGACAGGGGACACGGCTATGGCTACACCTTC
>TRBJ2-2|-|TRBV2|TRBD1
CASSAGGANTGELFF
TGTGCCAGCAGCGCAGGGGGCGCGAACACCGGGGAGCTGTTTTTT
>TRBJ2-7|-|TRBV19|TRBD1
CASSIRTGLGYEQYF
TGTGCCAGTAGTATTCGGACAGGGCTGGGGTACGAGCAGTACTTC
>TRBJ2-7|-|TRBV27|-
CASSQTAIRAQYF
TGTGCCAGCAGCCAAACTGCGATACGAGCGCAGTACTTC
>TRBJ2-3|-|TRBV7-2|-
CASSLLLARGWAQYF
TGTGCCAGCAGCTTGTTGCTAGCGAGGGGATGGGCGCAGTATTTT
>TRBJ2-3|-|TRBV27|TRBD1
CASSFPRRGGQGATDTQYF
TGTGCCAGCAGTTTTCCCAGGAGAGGAGGTCAGGGGGCGACAGATACGCAGTATTTT
>TRBJ1-5|-|TRBV2|-
CASSLRTGNQPQHF
TGTGCCAGCAGCCTCCGGACAGGCAATCAGCCCCAGCATTTT
>TRBJ2-1|-|TRBV3-1/TRBV3-2|TRBD2
CASSQGTSGRGNEQFF
TGTGCCAGCAGCCAAGGGACTAGCGGGAGAGGGAATGAGCAGTTCTTC
>TRBJ2-2|once|TRBV3-1/TRBV3-2|-
CASSQDPGVFGELFF
TGTGCCAGCAGCCAAGATCCGGGAGTTTTCGGGGAGCTGTTTTTT
>TRBJ2-7|-|TRBV4-2|TRBD2
CASSRGLAGGYEQYF
TGTGCCAGCAGCCGGGGACTAGCGGGAGGGTACGAGCAGTACTTC
>TRBJ2-1|once|TRBV19|-
CASSRVRNNNEQFF
TGTGCCAGTAGCCGGGTACGTAATAACAATGAGCAGTTCTTC
>TRBJ2-3|-|TRBV15|-
CATSRVTGPDTQYF
TGTGCCACCAGCAGAGTCACAGGGCCAGATACGCAGTATTTT
>TRBJ2-7|-|TRBV7-2|-
CASSFTSRRPSYEQYF
TGTGCCAGCAGCTTTACTAGCAGGAGGCCTTCCTACGAGCAGTACTTC
>TRBJ1-3|once|TRBV9|-
CASSSDSSGNTIYF
TGTGCCAGCAGCTCGGACAGCTCTGGAAACACCATATATTTT
>TRBJ2-1|few|TRBV5-6|TRBD2
CASSPAGGGSYNEQFF
TGTGCCAGCAGCCCGGCCGGCGGCGGGAGTTACAATGAGCAGTTCTTC
>TRBJ2-1|-|TRBV5-4|TRBD2
CASGGLADYNEQFF
TGTGCCAGCGGGGGACTAGCGGACTACAATGAGCAGTTCTTC
>TRBJ2-7|-|TRBV5-1|TRBD1
CASRNGTGPIVYEQYF
TGCGCCAGCAGAAACGGGACAGGCCCCATTGTTTACGAGCAGTACTTC
>TRBJ1-1|few|TRBV15|-
CATSRERTVNTEAFF
TGTGCCACCAGCAGAGAGAGGACAGTGAACACTGAAGCTTTCTTT
>TRBJ2-7|-|TRBV27|TRBD2
CASSPHKRLAGVYEQYF
TGTGCCAGCAGTCCTCATAAAAGACTAGCGGGAGTCTACGAGCAGTACTTC
>TRBJ1-3|once|TRBV7-2|-
CASRQTGLYTIYF
TGTGCCAGCAGACAGACAGGTCTCTACACCATATATTTT
>TRBJ2-1|-|TRBV30|TRBD2
CAWSVRGTKQFF
TGTGCCTGGAGTGTACGAGGGACTAAGCAGTTCTTC
>TRBJ2-1|-|TRBV3-1/TRBV3-2|-
CANAQRRAWTTYNEQFF
TGTGCCAACGCGCAAAGGAGGGCGTGGACTACCTACAATGAGCAGTTCTTC
>TRBJ2-7|once|TRBV9|-
CASSVGGGYQGEQYF
TGTGCCAGCAGCGTAGGTGGCGGCTACCAGGGGGAGCAGTACTTC
>TRBJ1-4|-|TRBV11-2|-
CASRGGAENEKLFF
TGTGCCAGCAGGGGGGGGGCAGAAAATGAAAAACTGTTTTTT
>TRBJ1-3|-|TRBV7-9|-
CASSLVRSSGNTIYF
TGTGCCAGCAGCTTAGTGAGGAGCTCTGGAAACACCATATATTTT
>TRBJ2-5|-|TRBV7-9|-
CASSLLSGQETQYF
TGTGCCAGCAGCTTACTTAGCGGCCAAGAGACCCAGTACTTC
>TRBJ2-5|-|TRBV3-1/TRBV3-2|TRBD1
CASSTHYLRGHQETQYF
TGTGCCAGCAGCACCCACTACCTCAGGGGGCATCAAGAGACCCAGTACTTC